A single TCR beta chain is shown here with its context. Its target is unknown. The entry originates in a study of beta chain features in type 1 diabetes. Study observations and caveats: Possible PCR preference for shorter templates applied equally to patients and controls. A greater similarity of naive, central memory and Treg TCRB repertoires was seen among patients than among healthy donors. The study found fewer insertions and more deletions at VDJ junctions in type 1 diabetes patients.

Every donor had blood drawn once into heparin, roughly 100 mL on average. V was pared by 2 bases and J by 3 bases, with 4 bases of the junction left unmatched. Germline lookup yields CDR1 MNHNY and CDR2 SVGAGI (reference sequence). The CDR3 spans 16 residues. The isolated RNA, all of it, was reverse transcribed, so expressed TCRB transcripts were what got sequenced. Method: immunoSEQ multiplex PCR; TCRdb's copy keeps in-frame clones and lacks some. The sample has over 350,000 clones; approximately 15% are singletons. Sequences were obtained from naive CD4+ T cells from blood. This sequence originates from a woman in her late teens or twenties in good health. The chain has TRBV6-6 and TRBJ2-6, with 7 bases lining up with TRBD1. The CDR3 spells CASSYGRTGGANVLTF. CDR3 bases: TGTGCCAGCAGTTACGGGCGGACAGGTGGGGCCAACGTCCTGACTTTC.